These T cell receptor beta chains were read from a single sample in a study of spatial heterogeneity in lung cancer. TCRdb re-called the 5' RACE reads through MiXCR, storing one row per CDR3 protein. The sample consists of about 3,300 distinct CDR3 sequences, roughly 6.1% of them appearing once. The material sequenced was lung tumor tissue, taken at surgery. These TCRs come from a male donor with early-stage non-small cell lung cancer. Each CDR3 is given with its conserved first and last residue. A D gene is named only where the DNA matches it firmly. Some rows mark clone size as missing; the rest say once, few, many or name a class of expanded clone.

J: TRBJ2-3; V: TRBV6-1; size: medium-sized; D: TRBD2; DNA: TGTGCCAGCAGTTCGACTAGCGGCACAGATACGCAGTATTTT; CDR3: CASSSTSGTDTQYF
J: TRBJ2-7; V: TRBV2; size: medium-sized; D: TRBD1; DNA: TGTGCCAGCAGCCGGGACAGGGGGAGTTCCTACGAGCAGTACTTC; CDR3: CASSRDRGSSYEQYF
J: TRBJ1-1; V: TRBV20-1; size: medium-sized; D: -; DNA: TGCAGTGCTAGAGATCCCAGGGCTGAAGCTTTCTTT; CDR3: CSARDPRAEAFF
J: TRBJ2-7; V: TRBV30; size: large; D: TRBD2; DNA: TGTGCCTGGAGTGTACCAACTAGCGGGAGTCGAGAGCAGTACTTC; CDR3: CAWSVPTSGSREQYF
J: TRBJ2-7; V: TRBV11-2; size: medium-sized; D: TRBD1; DNA: TGTGCCAGCAGCCGGGACAGGGGGCCCTACGAGCAGTACTTC; CDR3: CASSRDRGPYEQYF
J: TRBJ2-1; V: TRBV11-2; size: medium-sized; D: -; DNA: TGTGCCAGCAGCTTAACGGACCGGCGGGGACTCAATGAGCAGTTCTTC; CDR3: CASSLTDRRGLNEQFF
J: TRBJ2-1; V: TRBV28; size: medium-sized; D: TRBD1; DNA: TGTGCCAGCAGTCCGACAGGGGGCCCCTACAATGAGCAGTTCTTC; CDR3: CASSPTGGPYNEQFF
J: TRBJ2-3; V: TRBV11-2; size: medium-sized; D: -; DNA: TGTGCCAGCAGCTTAAGGGGATTGGGTTGGGAAGATACGCAGTATTTT; CDR3: CASSLRGLGWEDTQYF
J: TRBJ2-1; V: TRBV5-1; size: medium-sized; D: TRBD2; DNA: TGCGCCAGCAGCCACGGACTAGCGGGGAGGCTCTACAATGAGCAGTTCTTC; CDR3: CASSHGLAGRLYNEQFF
J: TRBJ2-1; V: TRBV12-3/TRBV12-4; size: medium-sized; D: -; DNA: TGTGCCAGCAGTTTATGGGGAAGGGGCAATGAGCAGTTCTTC; CDR3: CASSLWGRGNEQFF
J: TRBJ1-2; V: TRBV6-5; size: medium-sized; D: -; DNA: TGTGCCAGCAGCCCTCGGAACTATGGCTACACCTTC; CDR3: CASSPRNYGYTF
J: TRBJ2-5; V: TRBV19; size: medium-sized; D: -; DNA: TGTGCCAGTAGTAGATCATCGGTGGAAACCCAGTACTTC; CDR3: CASSRSSVETQYF
J: TRBJ1-5; V: TRBV20-1; size: many; D: -; DNA: TGCAGTGCTAGAGGCACCTTCGAGGGGCCCCAGCATTTT; CDR3: CSARGTFEGPQHF
J: TRBJ2-3; V: TRBV3-1; size: medium-sized; D: -; DNA: TGTGCCAGCAGCCAAGCCCGGGATACGCAGTATTTT; CDR3: CASSQARDTQYF
J: TRBJ1-3; V: TRBV7-2; size: many; D: -; DNA: TGTGCCAGCAGCGCAGCCCCCGCTGGAAACACCATATATTTT; CDR3: CASSAAPAGNTIYF
J: TRBJ1-3; V: TRBV5-5; size: medium-sized; D: -; DNA: TGTGCCAGCAGCTTGGACCCGGGCAGCTCTGGAAACACCATATATTTT; CDR3: CASSLDPGSSGNTIYF
J: TRBJ1-1; V: TRBV2; size: -; D: -; DNA: TGTGCCAGCAGTGAAAGGCCCAGCACTGAAGCTTTCTTT; CDR3: CASSERPSTEAFF
J: TRBJ2-3; V: TRBV29-1; size: medium-sized; D: -; DNA: TGCAGCGTTGGTGCTAGCGAAGATACGCAGTATTTT; CDR3: CSVGASEDTQYF
J: TRBJ2-2; V: TRBV11-2; size: few; D: TRBD2; DNA: TGTGCCAGCAGCAAAAAAGCGGGGACGAACACCGGGGAGCTGTTTTTT; CDR3: CASSKKAGTNTGELFF
J: TRBJ2-1; V: TRBV7-2; size: medium-sized; D: TRBD2; DNA: TGTGCCAGCAGCTGGACTAGCGGGAGAGTTAGTGAGCAGTTCTTC; CDR3: CASSWTSGRVSEQFF
J: TRBJ2-1; V: TRBV5-4; size: medium-sized; D: -; DNA: TGTGCCAGCAGCTTGTTGGATGAGCAGTTCTTC; CDR3: CASSLLDEQFF
J: TRBJ1-4; V: TRBV20-1; size: medium-sized; D: -; DNA: TGCAGTGCTAGAAAACAGGGAATAATGTTTTTT; CDR3: CSARKQGIMFF
J: TRBJ1-1; V: TRBV6-5; size: many; D: -; DNA: TGTGCCAGCAGTTCCCCCGGACTGTTGACTGAAGCTTTCTTT; CDR3: CASSSPGLLTEAFF